This T cell receptor beta chain was obtained from a study of post-analysis software for immune sequencing data. Overall study findings and caveats: Significantly lower normalized Chao1 diversity was seen in multiple sclerosis patients than in controls. Higher frequency in patients than in controls was seen for about five TRBV segments, with TRBV5-6, TRBV5-1 and TRBV20-1 among them.

On this clonotype: Its antigen is unknown.

Unique molecular identifiers featured in each of the TCR beta cDNA libraries. Via MiXCR, TCRdb re-called the PCR reads, giving one row per CDR3 protein. The sample records 750,000 to 950,000 distinct CDR3 sequences, more than 45% being singletons. The germline CDR1 and CDR2 sequences are SEHNR and FQNEAQ (reference sequence). This CDR3 is built from 15 residues. V shed 6 bases and J 9 bases; nucleotides not matched to a gene: 7. The chain uses TRBV7-9 and TRBJ2-1; TRBD2 agrees at 14 bases. The receptor comes from a girl under 18 with multiple sclerosis. Material for sequencing was blood. DNA of the CDR3: TGTGCCAGCAGGTCCGGGACTAGCGGGAGAGGTGAGCAGTTCTTC. Translation: CASRSGTSGRGEQFF.